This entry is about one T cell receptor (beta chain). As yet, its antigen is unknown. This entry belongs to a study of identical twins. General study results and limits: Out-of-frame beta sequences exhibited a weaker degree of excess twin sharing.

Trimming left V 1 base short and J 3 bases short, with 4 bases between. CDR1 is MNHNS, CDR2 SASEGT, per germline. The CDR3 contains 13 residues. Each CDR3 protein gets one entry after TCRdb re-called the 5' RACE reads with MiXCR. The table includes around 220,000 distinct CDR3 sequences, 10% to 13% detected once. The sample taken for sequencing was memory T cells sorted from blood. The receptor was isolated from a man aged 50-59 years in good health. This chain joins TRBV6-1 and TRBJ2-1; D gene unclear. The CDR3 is CASSEGNYNEQFF. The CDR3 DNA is TGTGCCAGCAGTGAAGGGAACTACAATGAGCAGTTCTTC.